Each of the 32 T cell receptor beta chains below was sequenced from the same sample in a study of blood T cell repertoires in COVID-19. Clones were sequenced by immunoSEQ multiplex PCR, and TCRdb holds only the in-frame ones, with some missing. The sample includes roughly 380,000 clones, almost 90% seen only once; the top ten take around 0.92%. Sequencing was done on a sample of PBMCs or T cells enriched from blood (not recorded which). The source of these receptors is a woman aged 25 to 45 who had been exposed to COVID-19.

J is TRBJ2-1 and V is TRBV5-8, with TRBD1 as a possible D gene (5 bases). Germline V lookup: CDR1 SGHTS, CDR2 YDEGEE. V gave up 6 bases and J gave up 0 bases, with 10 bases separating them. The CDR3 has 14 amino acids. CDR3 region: CASNFGASYNEQFF. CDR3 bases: TGTGCCAGCAACTTTGGGGCCTCCTACAATGAGCAGTTCTTC.

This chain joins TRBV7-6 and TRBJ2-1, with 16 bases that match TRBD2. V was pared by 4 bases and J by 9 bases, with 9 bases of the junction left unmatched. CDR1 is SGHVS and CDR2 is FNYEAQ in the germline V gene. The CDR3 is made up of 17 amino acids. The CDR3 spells CASSYPRGTSGRVEQFF. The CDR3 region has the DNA TGTGCCAGCAGCTATCCGCGGGGGACTAGCGGGAGGGTTGAGCAGTTCTTC.

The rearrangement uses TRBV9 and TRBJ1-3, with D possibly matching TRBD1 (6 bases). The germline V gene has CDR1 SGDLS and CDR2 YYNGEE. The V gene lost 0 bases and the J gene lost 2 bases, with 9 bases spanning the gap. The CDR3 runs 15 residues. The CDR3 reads CASSVAGGPGNTIYF. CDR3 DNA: TGTGCCAGCAGCGTAGCTGGGGGCCCTGGAAACACCATATATTTT.

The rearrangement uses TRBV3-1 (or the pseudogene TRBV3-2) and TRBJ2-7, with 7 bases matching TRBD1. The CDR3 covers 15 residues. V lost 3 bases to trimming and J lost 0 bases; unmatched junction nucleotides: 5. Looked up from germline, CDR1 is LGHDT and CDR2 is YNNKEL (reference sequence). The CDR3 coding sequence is TGTGCCAGCAGCCATGCAGGGACAGCCTCCTACGAGCAGTACTTC. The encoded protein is CASSHAGTASYEQYF.

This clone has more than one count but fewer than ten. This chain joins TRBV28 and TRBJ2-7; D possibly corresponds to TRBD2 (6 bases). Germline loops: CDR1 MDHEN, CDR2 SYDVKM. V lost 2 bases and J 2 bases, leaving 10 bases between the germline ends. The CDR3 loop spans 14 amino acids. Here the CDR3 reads CASSLVGGTYEQYF. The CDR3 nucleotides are TGTGCCAGCAGTTTAGTGGGGGGTACCTACGAGCAGTACTTC.

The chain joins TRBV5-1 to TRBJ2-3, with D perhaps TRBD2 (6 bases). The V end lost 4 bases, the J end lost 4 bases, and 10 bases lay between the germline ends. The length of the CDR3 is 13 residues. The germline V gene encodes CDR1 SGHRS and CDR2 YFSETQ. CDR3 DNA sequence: TGCGCCAGCAGCACTCCGGGGGCAGATACGCAGTATTTT. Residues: CASSTPGADTQYF.

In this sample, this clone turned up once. The CDR3 here is CASSPLTELSGNTIYF. In DNA, the CDR3 is TGTGCCAGCAGTCCCCTGACAGAGCTCTCTGGAAACACCATATATTTT. The chain uses TRBV2 and TRBJ1-3; tentatively, D is TRBD1 (5 bases). This CDR3 spans 16 amino acids. The germline CDR1 and CDR2 sequences are SNHLY and FYNNEI. V lost 5 bases, J lost 0 bases, and 14 bases lay in between.

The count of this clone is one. CDR3 nucleotides: TGTGCCAGCAGCTCGCTAGCGGGGCGGGGTGACAATGAGCAGTTCTTC. It translates to CASSSLAGRGDNEQFF. The rearrangement joins TRBV7-2 to TRBJ2-1, with 9 bases that match TRBD2. The CDR3 contains 16 residues. The V gene's germline CDR1 is SGHTA and CDR2 FQGNSA. V trimming: 4 bases; J trimming: 5 bases; junction bases outside the gene matches: 9. The full variable domain, with the rest looked up from reference TRBV7-2 and TRBJ2-1, is GAGVSQSPSNKVTEKGKDVELRCDPISGHTALYWYRQSLGQGLEFLIYFQGNSAPDKSGLPSDRFSAERTGGSVSTLTIQRTQQEDSAVYLCASSSLAGRGDNEQFFGPGTRLTVL.

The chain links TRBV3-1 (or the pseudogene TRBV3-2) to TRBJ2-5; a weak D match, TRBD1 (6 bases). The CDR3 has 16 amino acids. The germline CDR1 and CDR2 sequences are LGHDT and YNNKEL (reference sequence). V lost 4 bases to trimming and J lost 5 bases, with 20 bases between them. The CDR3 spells CASSRHPGTTGETQYF. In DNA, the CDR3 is TGTGCCAGCAGCCGCCACCCCGGGACAACCGGGGAGACCCAGTACTTC.

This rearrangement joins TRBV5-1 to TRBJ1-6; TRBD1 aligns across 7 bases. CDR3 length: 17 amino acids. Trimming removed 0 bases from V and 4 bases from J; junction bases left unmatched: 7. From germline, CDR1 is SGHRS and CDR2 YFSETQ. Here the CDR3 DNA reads TGCGCCAGCAGCTTGGCCGTCGGGACAGAATATAATTCACCCCTCCACTTT. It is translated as CASSLAVGTEYNSPLHF.

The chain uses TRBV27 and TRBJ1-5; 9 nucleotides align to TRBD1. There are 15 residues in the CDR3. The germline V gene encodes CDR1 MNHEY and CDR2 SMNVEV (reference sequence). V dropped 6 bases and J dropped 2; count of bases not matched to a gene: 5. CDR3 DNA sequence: TGTGCCAGCAGGTCGGGACAGGGTCGCAATCAGCCCCAGCATTTT. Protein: CASRSGQGRNQPQHF.

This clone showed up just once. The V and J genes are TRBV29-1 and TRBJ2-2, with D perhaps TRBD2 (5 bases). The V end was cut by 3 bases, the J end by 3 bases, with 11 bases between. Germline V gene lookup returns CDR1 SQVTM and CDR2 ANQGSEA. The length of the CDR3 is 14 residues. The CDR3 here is CSVEEVRDTGELFF. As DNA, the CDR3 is TGCAGCGTTGAGGAGGTGAGGGACACCGGGGAGCTGTTTTTT.

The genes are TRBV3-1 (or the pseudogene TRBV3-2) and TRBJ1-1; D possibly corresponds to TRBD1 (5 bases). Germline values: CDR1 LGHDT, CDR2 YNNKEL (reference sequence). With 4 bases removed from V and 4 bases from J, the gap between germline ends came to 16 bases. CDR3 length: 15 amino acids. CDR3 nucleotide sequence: TGTGCCAGCAGCCTTGACCTGGCGGGACGCACTGAAGCTTTCTTT. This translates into CASSLDLAGRTEAFF.

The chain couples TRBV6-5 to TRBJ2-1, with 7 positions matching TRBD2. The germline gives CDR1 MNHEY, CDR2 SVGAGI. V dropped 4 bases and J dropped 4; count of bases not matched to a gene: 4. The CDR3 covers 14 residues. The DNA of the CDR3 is TGTGCCAGCAGTTCCCCGGGACTATACAATGAGCAGTTCTTC. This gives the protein CASSSPGLYNEQFF.

The CDR3 region is CASSTIPDRASNQPQHF. The DNA of the CDR3 is TGTGCCAGCAGCACCATACCGGACAGGGCTAGCAATCAGCCCCAGCATTTT. The chain couples TRBV2 to TRBJ1-5; TRBD1 aligns across 8 bases. This CDR3 has 17 amino acids. The V and J ends lost 6 bases and 0 bases, in that order; junction bases with no gene match: 10. Germline assignment: CDR1 SNHLY and CDR2 FYNNEI.

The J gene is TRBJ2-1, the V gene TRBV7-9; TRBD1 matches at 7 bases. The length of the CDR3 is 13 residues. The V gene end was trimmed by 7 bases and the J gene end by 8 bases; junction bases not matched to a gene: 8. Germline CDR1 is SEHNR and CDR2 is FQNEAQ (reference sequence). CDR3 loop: CASTIGTAHEQFF. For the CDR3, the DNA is TGTGCCAGCACTATCGGGACAGCGCATGAGCAGTTCTTC.

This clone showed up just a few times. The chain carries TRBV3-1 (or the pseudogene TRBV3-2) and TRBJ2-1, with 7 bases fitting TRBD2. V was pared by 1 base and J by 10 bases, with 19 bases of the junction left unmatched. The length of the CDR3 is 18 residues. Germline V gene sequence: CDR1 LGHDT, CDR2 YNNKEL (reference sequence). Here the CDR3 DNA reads TGTGCCAGCAGCCAAGTGGCCCTGGGGCGGGAGTCCACCCGGGAGCAGTTCTTC. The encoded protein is CASSQVALGRESTREQFF.

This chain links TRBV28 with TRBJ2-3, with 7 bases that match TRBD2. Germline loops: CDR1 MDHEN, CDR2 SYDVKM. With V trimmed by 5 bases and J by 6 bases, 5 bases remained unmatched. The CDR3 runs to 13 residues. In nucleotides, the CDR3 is TGTGCCAGCAGTAATAGAGCGGGGGATACGCAGTATTTT. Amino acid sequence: CASSNRAGDTQYF.

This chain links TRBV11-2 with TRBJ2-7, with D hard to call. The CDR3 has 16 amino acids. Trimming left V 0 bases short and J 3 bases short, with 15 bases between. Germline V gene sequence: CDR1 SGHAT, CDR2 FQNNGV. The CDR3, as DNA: TGTGCCAGCAGCTTAGAACCGAGAGAACGAATCTACGAGCAGTACTTC. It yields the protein CASSLEPRERIYEQYF.

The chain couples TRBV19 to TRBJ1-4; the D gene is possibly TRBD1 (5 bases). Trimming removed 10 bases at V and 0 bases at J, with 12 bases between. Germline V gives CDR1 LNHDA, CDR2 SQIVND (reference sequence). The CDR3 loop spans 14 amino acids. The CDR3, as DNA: TGTGCCACCAACCGGGGGACAACTAATGAAAAACTGTTTTTT. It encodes CATNRGTTNEKLFF.

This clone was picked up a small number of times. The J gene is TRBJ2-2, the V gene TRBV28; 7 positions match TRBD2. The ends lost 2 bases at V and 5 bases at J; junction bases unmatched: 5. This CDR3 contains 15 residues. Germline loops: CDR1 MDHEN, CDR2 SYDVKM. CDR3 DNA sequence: TGTGCCAGCAGTTTAGGAACTAGCGTTACCGGGGAGCTGTTTTTT. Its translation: CASSLGTSVTGELFF.

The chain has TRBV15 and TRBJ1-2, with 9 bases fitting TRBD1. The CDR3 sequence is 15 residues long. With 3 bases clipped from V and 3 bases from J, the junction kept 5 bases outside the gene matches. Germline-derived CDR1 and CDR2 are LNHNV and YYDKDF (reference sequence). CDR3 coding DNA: TGTGCCACCAGCAGGCACCGGGACAGGGACTATGGCTACACCTTC. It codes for CATSRHRDRDYGYTF.

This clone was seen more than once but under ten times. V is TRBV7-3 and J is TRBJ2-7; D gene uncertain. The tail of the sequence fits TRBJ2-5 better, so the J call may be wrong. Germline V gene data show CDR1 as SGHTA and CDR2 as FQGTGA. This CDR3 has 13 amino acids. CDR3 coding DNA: TGTGCCAGCAGCTTAACGTTCGGGTCGACCCAGTACTTC. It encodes CASSLTFGSTQYF.

The CDR3 region has the DNA TGCGCCAGCAGCTTGAGGTGGCAGGGTGAAGAGACCCAGTACTTC. Protein sequence: CASSLRWQGEETQYF. This chain joins TRBV5-1 and TRBJ2-5, with a possible D match to TRBD1 (5 bases). CDR1 SGHRS and CDR2 YFSETQ come from the germline V gene. CDR3 length equals 15 residues. V gave up 1 base and J gave up 3 bases, with 13 bases separating them.

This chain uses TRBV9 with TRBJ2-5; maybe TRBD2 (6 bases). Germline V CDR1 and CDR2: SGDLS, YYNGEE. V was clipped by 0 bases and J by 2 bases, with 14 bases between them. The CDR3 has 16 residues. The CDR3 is CASSVERRGGQETQYF. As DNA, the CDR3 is TGTGCCAGCAGCGTAGAGCGGAGGGGCGGGCAAGAGACCCAGTACTTC.

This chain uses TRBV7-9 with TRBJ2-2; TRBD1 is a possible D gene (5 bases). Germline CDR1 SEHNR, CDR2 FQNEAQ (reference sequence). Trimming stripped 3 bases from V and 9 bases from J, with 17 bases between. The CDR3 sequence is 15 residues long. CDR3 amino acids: CASSFLVGLVRELFF. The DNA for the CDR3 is TGTGCCAGCAGCTTCCTAGTGGGGCTAGTCCGGGAGCTGTTTTTT.

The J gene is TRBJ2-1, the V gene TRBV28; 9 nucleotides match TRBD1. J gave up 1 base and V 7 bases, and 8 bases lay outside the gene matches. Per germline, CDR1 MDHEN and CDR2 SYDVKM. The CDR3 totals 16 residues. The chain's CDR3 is CASNPMDRGSYNEQFF. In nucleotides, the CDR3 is TGTGCCAGCAACCCGATGGACAGGGGTTCCTACAATGAGCAGTTCTTC. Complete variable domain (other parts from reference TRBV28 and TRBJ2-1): DVKVTQSSRYLVKRTGEKVFLECVQDMDHENMFWYRQDPGLGLRLIYFSYDVKMKEKGDIPEGYSVSREKKERFSLILESASTNQTSMYLCASNPMDRGSYNEQFFGPGTRLTVL.

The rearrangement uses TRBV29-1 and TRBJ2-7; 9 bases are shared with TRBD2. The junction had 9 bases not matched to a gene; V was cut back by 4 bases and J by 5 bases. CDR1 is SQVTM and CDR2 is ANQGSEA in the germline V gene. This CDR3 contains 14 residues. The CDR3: CSVGTSVVSDEQYF. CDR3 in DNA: TGCAGCGTTGGGACTAGCGTAGTTTCGGACGAGCAGTACTTC.

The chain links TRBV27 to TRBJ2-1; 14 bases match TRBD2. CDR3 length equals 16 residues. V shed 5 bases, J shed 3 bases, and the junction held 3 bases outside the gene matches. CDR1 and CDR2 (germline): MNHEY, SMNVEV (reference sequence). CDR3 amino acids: CASSAGLAGGYNEQFF. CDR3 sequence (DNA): TGTGCCAGCAGTGCCGGACTAGCGGGAGGCTACAATGAGCAGTTCTTC.

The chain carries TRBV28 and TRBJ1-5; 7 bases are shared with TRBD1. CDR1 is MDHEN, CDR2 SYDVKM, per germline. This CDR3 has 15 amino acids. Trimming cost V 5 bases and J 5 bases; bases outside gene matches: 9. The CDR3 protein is CASSPGDSRYQPQHF. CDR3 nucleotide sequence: TGTGCCAGCAGTCCCGGGGACAGCCGATATCAGCCCCAGCATTTT.

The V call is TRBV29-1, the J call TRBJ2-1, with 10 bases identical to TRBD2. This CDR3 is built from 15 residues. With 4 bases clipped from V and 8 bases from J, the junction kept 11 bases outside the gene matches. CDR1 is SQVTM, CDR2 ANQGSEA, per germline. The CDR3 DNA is TGCAGCGTTGTAGTACTAGCGGGACCCTGGGATGAGCAGTTCTTC. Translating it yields CSVVVLAGPWDEQFF.

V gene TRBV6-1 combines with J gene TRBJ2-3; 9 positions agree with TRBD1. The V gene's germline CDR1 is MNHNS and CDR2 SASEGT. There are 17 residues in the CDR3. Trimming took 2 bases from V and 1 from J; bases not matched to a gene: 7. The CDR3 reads CASSEWGQGVGTDTQYF. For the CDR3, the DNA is TGTGCCAGCAGTGAATGGGGACAGGGAGTGGGCACAGATACGCAGTATTTT.